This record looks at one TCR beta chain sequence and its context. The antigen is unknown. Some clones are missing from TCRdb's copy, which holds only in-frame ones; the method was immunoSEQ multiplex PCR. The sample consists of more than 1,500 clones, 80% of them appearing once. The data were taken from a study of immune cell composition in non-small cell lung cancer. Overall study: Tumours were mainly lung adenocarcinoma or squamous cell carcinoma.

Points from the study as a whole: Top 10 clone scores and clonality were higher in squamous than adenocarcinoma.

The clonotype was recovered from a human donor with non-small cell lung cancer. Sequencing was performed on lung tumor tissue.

CDR3: CASSQVRGRTEAFF. Written as DNA, the CDR3 is TGTGCCAGCAGCCAAGTCAGGGGGCGAACTGAAGCTTTCTTT. This chain uses TRBV14 with TRBJ1-1; 8 nucleotides agree with TRBD1. Germline V gives CDR1 SGHDN, CDR2 FVKESK. This CDR3 has 14 residues. J lost 5 bases, V lost 1 base, and 3 bases had no gene match.